What follows are 21 T cell receptor beta chains derived from one specimen sequenced in a study of blood T cell repertoires in COVID-19. TCRdb's table, derived via immunoSEQ multiplex PCR, lists solely in-frame clones and lacks some. The sample lists over 400,000 clones, about 85% occurring once. Source material: PBMCs or T cells enriched from blood (not recorded which). The receptor set was obtained from a woman aged 60-70 years who had recovered from COVID-19.

This chain joins TRBV4-1 and TRBJ2-3, with D perhaps matching TRBD2 (6 bases). The CDR3 is 17 amino acids. V was pared by 0 bases and J by 2 bases, with 15 bases between. The germline gives CDR1 MGHRA, CDR2 YSYEKL. The CDR3 reads CASSQDSGLKNTDTQYF. The CDR3 DNA reads TGCGCCAGCAGCCAAGATTCGGGACTTAAGAACACAGATACGCAGTATTTT.

The chain joins TRBV14 to TRBJ2-3, with no clear D. The CDR3 has 12 residues. V dropped 1 base and J dropped 9 bases, with 8 bases sitting between them. The germline V gene encodes CDR1 SGHDN and CDR2 FVKESK. Here the CDR3 DNA reads TGTGCCAGCAGCCAAGTTGGCGGAACGCAGTATTTT. Translating it yields CASSQVGGTQYF.

The chain uses TRBV9 and TRBJ1-2; 9 bases fit TRBD1. This CDR3 has 14 amino acids. V trimming: 0 bases; J trimming: 6 bases; junction bases outside the gene matches: 3. Germline V CDR1 and CDR2: SGDLS, YYNGEE. The CDR3 spells CASSVAGTGNGYTF. For the CDR3, the DNA is TGTGCCAGCAGCGTAGCCGGGACAGGGAATGGCTACACCTTC.

A single count supports this clone. This chain joins TRBV19 and TRBJ1-1; TRBD1 agrees at 7 bases. After removal of 6 bases from V and 1 base from J, the junction contained 5 bases not matched to a gene. From germline, CDR1 is LNHDA and CDR2 SQIVND (reference sequence). The CDR3 consists of 14 residues. CDR3 nucleotides: TGTGCCAGTAGGGTAAGGACAGGGAACACTGAAGCTTTCTTT. Its protein is CASRVRTGNTEAFF.

The J gene is TRBJ1-4, the V gene TRBV9; D not certain. V lost 4 bases and J 1 base, leaving 5 bases between the germline ends. CDR1 SGDLS and CDR2 YYNGEE come from the germline V gene. The CDR3 totals 13 residues. The CDR3 DNA reads TGTGCCAGCAGCCCCCTAACTAATGAAAAACTGTTTTTT. As protein: CASSPLTNEKLFF.

Here the CDR3 DNA reads TGCAGTGCTTACCGGGAGACCCAGTACTTC. Translating it yields CSAYRETQYF. This sequence joins TRBV20-1 and TRBJ2-5; D ambiguous. CDR3 length: 10 residues. Germline values: CDR1 DFQATT, CDR2 SNEGSKA (reference sequence). Trimming pared 5 bases from V and 5 bases from J, leaving 6 bases between.

The chain links TRBV27 to TRBJ1-1, with 9 bases aligning to TRBD1. V was clipped by 5 bases and J by 11 bases; unmatched bases: 15. Germline CDR1 MNHEY, CDR2 SMNVEV (reference sequence). The CDR3 totals 15 residues. Written as DNA, the CDR3 is TGTGCCAGCAGTCTCGGGACAGGGTCGCTAAAAGGCGCTTTCTTT. Encoded protein: CASSLGTGSLKGAFF.

The J gene is TRBJ1-5, the V gene TRBV7-2; possibly TRBD1 for D (5 bases). The CDR3 covers 14 residues. Trimming pared 5 bases from V and 8 bases from J, leaving 16 bases between. Germline V lookup: CDR1 SGHTA, CDR2 FQGNSA. Here the CDR3 reads CASSREMGGEPQHF. CDR3 bases: TGTGCCAGCAGCAGGGAAATGGGGGGTGAGCCCCAGCATTTT.

This chain links TRBV6-5 with TRBJ2-7; TRBD1 matches at 8 bases. This CDR3 has 14 residues. Germline CDR1 is MNHEY and CDR2 is SVGAGI. The V and J ends lost 6 bases and 0 bases, in that order; junction bases with no gene match: 4. The CDR3 bases are TGTGCCAGCAGAACGGACAGGGCCTCCTACGAGCAGTACGTC. Translation: CASRTDRASYEQYV.

The chain has TRBV2 and TRBJ1-5; D uncertain. CDR1 SNHLY and CDR2 FYNNEI come from the germline V gene. With 7 bases removed from V and 2 bases from J, the gap between germline ends came to 12 bases. This CDR3 is built from 14 residues. CDR3 amino acids: CASTFREGNQPQHF. CDR3 sequence (DNA): TGTGCCAGCACATTTCGGGAGGGCAATCAGCCCCAGCATTTT.

The chain is built from TRBV4-1 and TRBJ2-7; D not resolved. This CDR3 is built from 15 residues. CDR1 is MGHRA and CDR2 is YSYEKL in the germline V gene. The V gene lost 1 base and the J gene lost 0 bases, with 10 bases spanning the gap. The CDR3 DNA reads as TGCGCCAGCAGCCAAGTGGCGGAGAGCTCCTACGAGCAGTACGTC. Protein product: CASSQVAESSYEQYV.

The chain combines TRBV7-6 with TRBJ2-2; D possibly corresponds to TRBD1 (5 bases). This CDR3 has 15 residues. Per germline, CDR1 SGHVS and CDR2 FNYEAQ. V lost 5 bases and J 7 bases, leaving 17 bases between the germline ends. The CDR3 loop reads CASSHGASPGGELFF. The CDR3 DNA reads as TGTGCCAGCAGCCATGGGGCCTCACCCGGCGGGGAGCTGTTTTTT.

The chain recombines TRBV6-4 with TRBJ2-7, with D possibly matching TRBD1 (5 bases). With 2 bases removed from V and 3 bases from J, the gap between germline ends came to 11 bases. Germline-derived CDR1 and CDR2 are MRHNA and SNTAGT. The CDR3 covers 14 residues. The DNA of the CDR3 is TGTGCCAGCAGTGACCCATTCAGGGACTACGAGCAGTACGTC. Translating it yields CASSDPFRDYEQYV.

This chain's CDR3 is CASSPFGQGDSPLHF. In DNA form, the CDR3 reads TGTGCCAGCTCACCCTTCGGACAGGGGGATTCACCCCTCCACTTT. This chain joins TRBV18 and TRBJ1-6, with 10 bases aligning to TRBD1. Germline V gene data show CDR1 as KGHSH and CDR2 as LQKENI. With 3 bases clipped from V and 8 bases from J, the junction kept 4 bases outside the gene matches. The CDR3 covers 15 residues.

Concerning this clone itself: The germline gene is not matched at one end of the junction; a read error may be the cause. This chain links TRBV7-7 with TRBJ2-7, with 9 positions matching TRBD1. The CDR3 is 15 amino acids. Germline V gives CDR1 SSHAT, CDR2 FNYEAQ (reference sequence). Here the CDR3 DNA reads TGTGCTAGCACCAAGGAACCGGGACAGGGCTACGAGCAGTACTTC. Residues: CASTKEPGQGYEQYF. Full variable domain (rest looked up from reference TRBV7-7 and TRBJ2-7): GAGVSQSPRYKVTKRGQDVTLRCDPISSHATLYWYQQALGQGPEFLTYFNYEAQPDKSGLPSDRFSAERPEGSISTLTIQRTEQRDSAMYRCASTKEPGQGYEQYFGPGTRLTVT.

The DNA of the CDR3 is TGTGCCAGCAGCCCATCCCGGGATACTGTGCAGTTCTTC. It is translated as CASSPSRDTVQFF. This rearrangement joins TRBV5-5 to TRBJ2-1; tentative D call: TRBD2 (5 bases). The CDR3 runs 13 residues. The V end was cut by 4 bases, the J end by 12 bases, with 17 bases between. CDR1 is SGHKS and CDR2 is YYEKEE in the germline V gene (reference sequence).

This clone was recorded once. The chain couples TRBV19 to TRBJ2-5; 9 bases fit TRBD2. Germline CDR1 reads LNHDA; CDR2 reads SQIVND (reference sequence). This CDR3 has 16 amino acids. Trimming removed 4 bases from V and 0 bases from J; junction bases left unmatched: 6. The CDR3 loop is CASSKGRLADQETQYF. The CDR3 bases are TGTGCCAGTAGTAAAGGGCGACTAGCGGACCAAGAGACCCAGTACTTC.

V gene TRBV4-2 combines with J gene TRBJ2-1, with a tentative D call TRBD2 (7 bases). Per germline, CDR1 LGHNA and CDR2 YNFKEQ. Trimming took off 3 bases at V and 2 bases at J, with 8 bases between the two ends. The CDR3 spans 14 residues. As DNA, the CDR3 is TGTGCCAGCAGCCAGCGGGGGCCCTACAATGAGCAGTTCTTC. It specifies CASSQRGPYNEQFF.

The sample holds a few counts of this clone. The chain has TRBV3-1 (or the pseudogene TRBV3-2) and TRBJ2-2, with TRBD1 matching over 7 bases. With V trimmed by 3 bases and J by 4 bases, 2 bases remained unmatched. CDR3 size: 14 residues. CDR1 and CDR2 from the germline V gene are LGHDT and YNNKEL (reference sequence). The CDR3 DNA reads TGTGCCAGCAGCCACAACAGGGGCACCGGGGAGCTGTTTTTT. This encodes CASSHNRGTGELFF.

This clone has more than one count but fewer than ten. The chain uses TRBV6-5 and TRBJ1-5; possible D gene TRBD1, 6 bases. The CDR3 has 15 amino acids. Trimming left V 4 bases short and J 3 bases short, with 13 bases between. Germline V lookup: CDR1 MNHEY, CDR2 SVGAGI. CDR3 amino acids: CASSLVGGLNQPQHF. The DNA of the CDR3 is TGTGCCAGCAGTTTGGTGGGGGGGCTCAATCAGCCCCAGCATTTT.

CDR3 amino acids: CASSEYAVSGNTIYF. The CDR3 nucleotides are TGTGCCAGCAGTGAATATGCGGTTTCTGGAAACACCATATATTTT. V gene TRBV6-1 combines with J gene TRBJ1-3, with D unclear. The germline CDR1 and CDR2 sequences are MNHNS and SASEGT. This CDR3 has 15 residues. V was cut by 2 bases and J by 1 base, with 9 bases left in between.